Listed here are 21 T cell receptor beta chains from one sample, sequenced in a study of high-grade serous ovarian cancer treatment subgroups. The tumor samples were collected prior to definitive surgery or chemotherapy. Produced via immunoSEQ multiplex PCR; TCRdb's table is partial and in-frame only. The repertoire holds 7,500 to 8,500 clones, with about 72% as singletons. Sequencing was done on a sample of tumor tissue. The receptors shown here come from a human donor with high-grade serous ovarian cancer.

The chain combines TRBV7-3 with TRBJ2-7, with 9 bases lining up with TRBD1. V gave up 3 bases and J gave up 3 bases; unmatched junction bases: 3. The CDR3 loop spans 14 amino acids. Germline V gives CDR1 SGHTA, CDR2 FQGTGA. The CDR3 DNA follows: TGTGCCAGCAGCTTGGGACAGGGAGTCTACGAGCAGTACTTC. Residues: CASSLGQGVYEQYF.

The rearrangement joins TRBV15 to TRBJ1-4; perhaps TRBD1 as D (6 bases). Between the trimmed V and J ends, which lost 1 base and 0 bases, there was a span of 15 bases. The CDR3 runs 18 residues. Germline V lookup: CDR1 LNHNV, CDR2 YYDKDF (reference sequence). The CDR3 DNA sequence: TGTGCCACCAGCAGAGGGACAGTTGTTCCTCCAACTAATGAAAAACTGTTTTTT. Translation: CATSRGTVVPPTNEKLFF.

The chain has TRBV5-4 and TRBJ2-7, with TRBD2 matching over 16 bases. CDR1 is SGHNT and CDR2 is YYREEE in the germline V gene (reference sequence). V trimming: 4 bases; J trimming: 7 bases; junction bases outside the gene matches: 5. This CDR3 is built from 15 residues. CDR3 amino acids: CASSPGTSGRGEQYF. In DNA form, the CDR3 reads TGTGCCAGCAGCCCCGGGACTAGCGGGAGGGGAGAGCAGTACTTC.

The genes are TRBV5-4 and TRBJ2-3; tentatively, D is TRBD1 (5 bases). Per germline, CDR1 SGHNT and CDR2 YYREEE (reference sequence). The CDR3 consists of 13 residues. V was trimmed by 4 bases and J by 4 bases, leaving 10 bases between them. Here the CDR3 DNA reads TGTGCCAGCAGCCTGGACACTTCAGATACGCAGTATTTT. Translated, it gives CASSLDTSDTQYF.

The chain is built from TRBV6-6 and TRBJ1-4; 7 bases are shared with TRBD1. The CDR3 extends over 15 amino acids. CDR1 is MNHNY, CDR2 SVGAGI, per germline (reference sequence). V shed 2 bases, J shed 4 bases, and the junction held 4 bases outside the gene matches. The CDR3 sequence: CASSYRDRVNEKLFF. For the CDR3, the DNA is TGTGCCAGCAGTTACCGAGACAGGGTTAATGAAAAACTGTTTTTT.

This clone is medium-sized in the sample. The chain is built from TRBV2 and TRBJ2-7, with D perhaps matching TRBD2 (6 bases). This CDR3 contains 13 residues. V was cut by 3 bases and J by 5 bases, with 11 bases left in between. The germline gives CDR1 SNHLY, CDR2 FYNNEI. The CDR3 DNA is TGTGCCAGCAGTGATGGGGGGACCGACGAGCAGTACTTC. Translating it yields CASSDGGTDEQYF.

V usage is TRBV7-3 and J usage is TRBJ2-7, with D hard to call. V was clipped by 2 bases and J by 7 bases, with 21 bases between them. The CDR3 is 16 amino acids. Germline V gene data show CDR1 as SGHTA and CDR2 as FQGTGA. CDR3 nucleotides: TGTGCCAGCAGCTTAGACCCGCCCTTTGTGCTAGGAGAGCAGTACTTC. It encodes CASSLDPPFVLGEQYF.

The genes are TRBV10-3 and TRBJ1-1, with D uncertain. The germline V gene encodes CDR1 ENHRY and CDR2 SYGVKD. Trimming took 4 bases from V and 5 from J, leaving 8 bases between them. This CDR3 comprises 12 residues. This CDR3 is CAISVEGTEAFF. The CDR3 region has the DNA TGTGCCATCAGTGTCGAGGGAACTGAAGCTTTCTTT.

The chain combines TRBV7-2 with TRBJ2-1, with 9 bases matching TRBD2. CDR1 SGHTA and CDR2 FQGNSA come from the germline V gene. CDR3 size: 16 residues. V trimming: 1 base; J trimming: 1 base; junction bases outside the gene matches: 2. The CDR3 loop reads CASSLVAGASYNEQFF. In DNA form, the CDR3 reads TGTGCCAGCAGCTTAGTAGCGGGAGCATCCTACAATGAGCAGTTCTTC.

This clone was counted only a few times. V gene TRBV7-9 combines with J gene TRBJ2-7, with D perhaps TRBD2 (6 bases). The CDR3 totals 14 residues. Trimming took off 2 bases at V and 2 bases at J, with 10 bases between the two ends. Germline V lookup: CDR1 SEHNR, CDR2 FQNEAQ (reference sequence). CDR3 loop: CASSLPGGAYEQYF. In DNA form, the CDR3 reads TGTGCCAGCAGCTTACCCGGAGGGGCCTACGAGCAGTACTTC.

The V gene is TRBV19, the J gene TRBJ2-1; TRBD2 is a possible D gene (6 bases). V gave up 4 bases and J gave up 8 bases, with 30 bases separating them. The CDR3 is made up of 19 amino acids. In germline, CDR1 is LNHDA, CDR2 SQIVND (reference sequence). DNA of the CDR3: TGTGCCAGTAGTACCCGGCCATGGGGCGGGACCTATATAGTCGATGAGCAGTTCTTC. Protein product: CASSTRPWGGTYIVDEQFF.

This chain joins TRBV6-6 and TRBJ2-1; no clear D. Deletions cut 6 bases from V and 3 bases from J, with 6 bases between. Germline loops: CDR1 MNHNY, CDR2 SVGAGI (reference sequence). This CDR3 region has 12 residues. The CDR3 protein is CASRRIYNEQFF. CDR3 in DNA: TGTGCCAGCAGGAGGATCTACAATGAGCAGTTCTTC.

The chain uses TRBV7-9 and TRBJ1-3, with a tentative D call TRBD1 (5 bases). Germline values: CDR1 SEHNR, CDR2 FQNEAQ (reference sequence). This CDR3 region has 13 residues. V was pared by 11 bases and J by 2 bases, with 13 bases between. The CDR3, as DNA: TGTGCCCCATTCCCAGGGCCTGGAAACACCATATATTTT. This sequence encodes CAPFPGPGNTIYF. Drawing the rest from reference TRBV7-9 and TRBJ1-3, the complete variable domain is DTGVSQNPRHKITKRGQNVTFRCDPISEHNRLYWYRQTLGQGPEFLTYFQNEAQLEKSRLLSDRFSAERPKGSFSTLEIQRTEQGDSAMYLCAPFPGPGNTIYFGEGSWLTVV.

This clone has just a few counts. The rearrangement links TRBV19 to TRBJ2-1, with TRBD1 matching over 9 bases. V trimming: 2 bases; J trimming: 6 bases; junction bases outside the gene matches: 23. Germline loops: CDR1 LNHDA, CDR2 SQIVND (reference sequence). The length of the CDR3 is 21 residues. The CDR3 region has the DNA TGTGCCAGTAGTATACTTTTCCGGCCCTGGCGAAGGGACAGGGTCTGCAATGAGCAGTTCTTC. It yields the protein CASSILFRPWRRDRVCNEQFF.

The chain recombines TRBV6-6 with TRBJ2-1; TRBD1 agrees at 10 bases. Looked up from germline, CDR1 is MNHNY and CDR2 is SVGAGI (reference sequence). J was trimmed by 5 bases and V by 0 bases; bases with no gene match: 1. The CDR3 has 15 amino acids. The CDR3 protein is CASSYSGQGDNEQFF. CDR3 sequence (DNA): TGTGCCAGCAGTTACTCTGGACAGGGGGACAATGAGCAGTTCTTC.

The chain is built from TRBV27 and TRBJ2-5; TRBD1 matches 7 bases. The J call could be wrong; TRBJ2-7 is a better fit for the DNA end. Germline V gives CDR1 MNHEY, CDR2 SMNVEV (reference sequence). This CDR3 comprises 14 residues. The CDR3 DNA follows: TGTGCCAGCAGTCTGGGACAGCCATCCTACGAGCAGTACTTC. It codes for CASSLGQPSYEQYF.

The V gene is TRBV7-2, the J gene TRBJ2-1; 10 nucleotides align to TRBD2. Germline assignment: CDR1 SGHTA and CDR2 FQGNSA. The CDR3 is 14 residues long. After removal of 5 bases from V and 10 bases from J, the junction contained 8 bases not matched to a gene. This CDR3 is CASSLTSSGREQFF. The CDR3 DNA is TGTGCCAGCAGCCTCACTTCTAGCGGGAGAGAGCAGTTCTTC.

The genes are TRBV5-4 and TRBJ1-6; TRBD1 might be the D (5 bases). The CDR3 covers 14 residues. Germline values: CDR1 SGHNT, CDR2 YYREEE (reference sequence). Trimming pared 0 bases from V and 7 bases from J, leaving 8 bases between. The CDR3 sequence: CASSLVGENSPLHF. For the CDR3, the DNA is TGTGCCAGCAGCTTGGTAGGGGAGAATTCACCCCTCCACTTT.

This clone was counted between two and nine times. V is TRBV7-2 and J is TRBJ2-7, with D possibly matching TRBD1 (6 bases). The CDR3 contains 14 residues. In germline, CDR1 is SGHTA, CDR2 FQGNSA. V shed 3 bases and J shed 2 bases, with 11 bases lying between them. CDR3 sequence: CASSFTGTTYEQYF. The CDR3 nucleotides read TGTGCCAGCAGCTTCACAGGGACCACCTACGAGCAGTACTTC.

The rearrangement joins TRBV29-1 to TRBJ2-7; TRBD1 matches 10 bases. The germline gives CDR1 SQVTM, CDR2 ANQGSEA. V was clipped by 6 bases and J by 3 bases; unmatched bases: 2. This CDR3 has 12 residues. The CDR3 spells CSVGQGYYEQYF. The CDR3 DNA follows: TGCAGCGTGGGACAGGGGTACTACGAGCAGTACTTC.

CDR3 bases: TGTGCTAGTGGGACCTTTGGGGGTAATGAAAAACTGTTTTTT. It is translated as CASGTFGGNEKLFF. This chain connects TRBV12-5 to TRBJ1-4; D is possibly TRBD1 (5 bases). The CDR3 contains 14 residues. V was pared by 6 bases and J by 4 bases, with 12 bases between. Per the germline V gene, CDR1 is LGHNT and CDR2 is FRNRAP.